A single sample gave rise to the 25 T cell receptor beta chains below, sequenced in a study of blood T cells in healthy people across ages (dated by TCRdb to 2013 to 2016). The method was 5' RACE. Instrument on record: Illumina HiSeq 2500. A second PCR of roughly 7 to 11 cycles was run with a J-beta primer mix and a sample-barcoded 5' primer. The public reads were reprocessed in TCRdb via fastp at Q25 and MiXCR, keeping in-frame beta chains. Each record represents a unique CDR3 protein, reported with the most common genes and DNA among its rows. The sample records 700,000 to 900,000 distinct CDR3 sequences, around a quarter of which are singletons. The biggest ten clones account for about 3% of the sample. The sample was also linked to a second study, of T cells of mothers and their children.

Sequencing was done on a sample of blood. These receptor sequences come from a boy aged 10-17 years in good health.

This clonotype was seen only a few times. The rearrangement uses TRBV20-1 and TRBJ2-2; D gene uncertain. Trimming took 1 base from V and 2 from J, leaving 5 bases between them. The germline CDR1 and CDR2 sequences are DFQATT and SNEGSKA (reference sequence). This CDR3 has 13 amino acids. The CDR3 is CSARGQNTGELFF. DNA of the CDR3: TGCAGTGCTAGAGGGCAAAACACCGGGGAGCTGTTTTTT.

The V and J genes are TRBV6-6 and TRBJ2-4; D may be TRBD2 (5 bases). The CDR3 contains 15 residues. V lost 6 bases to trimming and J lost 1 base, with 13 bases between them. Germline V gene lookup returns CDR1 MNHNY and CDR2 SVGAGI (reference sequence). CDR3 sequence reads: CASRREKMAKNIQYF. The CDR3 coding sequence is TGTGCCAGCAGGAGGGAAAAGATGGCCAAAAACATTCAGTACTTC.

The chain employs TRBV29-1 and TRBJ2-5; 8 bases are shared with TRBD2. The end of the DNA fits TRBJ2-7 better, so the J call may be wrong. The CDR3 loop spans 12 amino acids. In germline, CDR1 is SQVTM, CDR2 ANQGSEA. CDR3 coding DNA: TGCAGCGCCGGGGGGGTTTCCTACGAGCAGTACTTC. Translating it yields CSAGGVSYEQYF.

This clonotype was seen a few times. V is TRBV19 and J is TRBJ1-2; D gene ambiguous. Germline V lookup: CDR1 LNHDA, CDR2 SQIVND (reference sequence). The CDR3 extends over 15 amino acids. Trimming stripped 5 bases from V and 8 bases from J, with 21 bases between. As DNA, the CDR3 is TGTGCCAGTAGTCACCCTGGCGCCTCACCCGGGGGCTACACCTTC. It translates to CASSHPGASPGGYTF. Supplemented by reference TRBV19 and TRBJ1-2, the full variable domain reads DGGITQSPKYLFRKEGQNVTLSCEQNLNHDAMYWYRQDPGQGLRLIYYSQIVNDFQKGDIAEGYSVSREKKESFPLTVTSAQKNPTAFYLCASSHPGASPGGYTFGSGTRLTVV.

J is TRBJ2-7 and V is TRBV6-1, with D possibly called TRBD1 or TRBD2 (5 bases each). The J call may be wrong; the DNA end is better matched by TRBJ2-5. The V gene's germline CDR1 is MNHNS and CDR2 SASEGT. The CDR3 is made up of 11 amino acids. The CDR3 DNA reads as TGTGCCAGCTGGGGGAGAGAGACCCAGTACTTC. Its protein is CASWGRETQYF.

The chain has TRBV9 and TRBJ2-5; 9 bases align to TRBD1. CDR1 and CDR2 (germline): SGDLS, YYNGEE. The CDR3 covers 14 residues. V dropped 2 bases and J dropped 3; count of bases not matched to a gene: 2. The CDR3 spells CASSVGQGKETQYF. CDR3 DNA sequence: TGTGCCAGCAGCGTGGGACAGGGAAAAGAGACCCAGTACTTC.

This clonotype was detected a few times. The V and J genes are TRBV7-2 and TRBJ2-7; unclear D gene. The better agreement between TRBJ2-5 and the DNA end casts doubt on the J call. The germline gives CDR1 SGHTA, CDR2 FQGNSA. This CDR3 region has 15 residues. The CDR3 region has the DNA TGTGCCAGCAGCTTAGGGGTAGCCACTCAAGAGACCCAGTACTTC. Translation: CASSLGVATQETQYF.

This chain links TRBV15 with TRBJ2-5; D possibly uses TRBD1 or TRBD2 (5 bases each). With the DNA end fitting TRBJ2-7 better, the J assignment may be wrong. From germline, CDR1 is LNHNV and CDR2 YYDKDF (reference sequence). The CDR3 covers 15 residues. CDR3 amino acids: CATSREGQGVFEQYF. Here the CDR3 DNA reads TGTGCCACCAGCAGAGAAGGGCAGGGAGTTTTCGAGCAGTACTTC.

Worth noting for this clonotype: The junction shows a germline mismatch at one end, possibly a read error. The chain joins TRBV20-1 to TRBJ2-5, with 8 bases matching TRBD1. Germline V gives CDR1 DFQATT, CDR2 SNEGSKA (reference sequence). There are 13 residues in the CDR3. The CDR3 sequence: CGASVGQGKTQYF. The CDR3 nucleotides are TGCGGTGCTAGTGTAGGACAGGGAAAGACCCAGTACTTC.

This clonotype came up a few times. CDR3 loop: CASSKKRGAYGYTF. DNA of the CDR3: TGTGCCAGCAGCAAAAAAAGGGGCGCCTATGGCTACACCTTC. The chain carries TRBV21-1 and TRBJ1-2; the listed D gene, TRBD1, was not tested against the DNA. TRBV21-1 is a pseudogene segment. The CDR3 extends over 14 amino acids.

The rearrangement uses TRBV4-2 and TRBJ2-5, with D unclear. Germline loops: CDR1 LGHNA, CDR2 YNFKEQ. Trimming took 0 bases from V and 3 from J, leaving 8 bases between them. The CDR3 has 14 amino acids. The CDR3 region is CASSQEFREETQYF. CDR3 sequence (DNA): TGTGCCAGCAGCCAAGAATTTAGGGAAGAGACCCAGTACTTC.

This clonotype has just a few counts. This chain uses TRBV6-5 with TRBJ2-1; the D gene is possibly TRBD1 (6 bases). V gave up 2 bases and J gave up 8 bases, with 16 bases separating them. The germline V gene has CDR1 MNHEY and CDR2 SVGAGI. The CDR3 length is 15 residues. The DNA of the CDR3 is TGTGCCAGCAGTTACACAGGGCCCCCTCGACATGAGCAGTTCTTC. It translates to CASSYTGPPRHEQFF.

This rearrangement joins TRBV7-6 to TRBJ1-6; TRBD1 matches at 8 bases. With V trimmed by 1 base and J by 8 bases, 4 bases remained unmatched. This CDR3 spans 15 amino acids. Germline V CDR1 and CDR2: SGHVS, FNYEAQ. CDR3 loop: CASSLEAGGDSPLHF. CDR3 coding DNA: TGTGCCAGCAGCTTAGAGGCAGGGGGCGATTCACCCCTCCACTTT.

This clonotype was observed a handful of times. This chain uses TRBV6-1 with TRBJ2-1; D is ambiguous. The CDR3 has 13 amino acids. V lost 4 bases and J lost 10, with 14 bases in between. Germline-derived CDR1 and CDR2 are MNHNS and SASEGT. The CDR3 bases are TGTGCCAGCAGTGTATCCGAGACAAGGGAGCAGTTCTTC. Translating gives CASSVSETREQFF.

This clonotype appeared a few times. This chain joins TRBV29-1 and TRBJ1-4; TRBD1 might be the D (5 bases). There are 12 residues in the CDR3. Germline CDR1 SQVTM, CDR2 ANQGSEA. V lost 4 bases, J lost 8 bases, and 11 bases lay in between. The CDR3 coding sequence is TGCAGCGTTGTTCAGGGAGGGGAAAAACTGTTTTTT. Amino acids: CSVVQGGEKLFF.

This clonotype appeared a few times. The chain carries TRBV9 and TRBJ2-2, with a tentative D call TRBD1 (5 bases). The ends were cut back, 0 bases at V and 2 bases at J, with 8 bases in the middle. Germline-derived CDR1 and CDR2 are SGDLS and YYNGEE. The CDR3 runs 15 residues. The CDR3 DNA is TGTGCCAGCAGCGTAGGAGACAGTAACACCGGGGAGCTGTTTTTT. Residues: CASSVGDSNTGELFF.

This clonotype appeared once. This chain links TRBV3-1 with TRBJ1-3; D gene uncertain. V gave up 6 bases and J gave up 2 bases, with 14 bases separating them. The germline V gene has CDR1 LGHDT and CDR2 YNNKEL (reference sequence). The CDR3 runs to 15 residues. For the CDR3, the DNA is TGTGCCAGCAGTTCCAGGAGTGGGACTGGAAACACCATATATTTT. Translating it yields CASSSRSGTGNTIYF.

This clonotype was detected a few times. The V gene is TRBV2, the J gene TRBJ2-5; 7 nucleotides line up with TRBD2. The assigned J gene may be wrong: the sequence end matches TRBJ2-7 better. CDR1 is SNHLY, CDR2 FYNNEI, per germline. This CDR3 comprises 13 residues. The CDR3 loop reads CASSGRDYSEQYF. The CDR3 DNA is TGTGCCAGCAGTGGCCGGGACTACAGCGAGCAGTACTTC.

This clonotype was seen a handful of times. J is TRBJ1-1 and V is TRBV18, with D perhaps TRBD1 (6 bases). V was trimmed by 3 bases and J by 3 bases, leaving 11 bases between them. Looked up from germline, CDR1 is KGHSH and CDR2 is LQKENI. The CDR3 spans 14 residues. CDR3: CASSPGARDTEAFF. CDR3 bases: TGTGCCAGCTCACCGGGGGCGCGGGACACTGAAGCTTTCTTT.

This clonotype was counted a few times. The rearrangement links TRBV28 to TRBJ2-7; D is undetermined. Germline values: CDR1 MDHEN, CDR2 SYDVKM. The length of the CDR3 is 17 residues. The ends were cut back, 5 bases at V and 7 bases at J, with 27 bases in the middle. CDR3 DNA sequence: TGTGCCAGCAGTATCCTCCCCGGTGGACGGAGCTTTACGGAGCAGTACTTC. Translated: CASSILPGGRSFTEQYF.

There are a few counts of this clonotype. The gene calls are TRBV9 and TRBJ2-7, with 8 bases matching TRBD1. Unmatched junction bases numbered 14, after V lost 4 bases and J lost 5 bases. Per germline, CDR1 SGDLS and CDR2 YYNGEE. The CDR3 is 16 residues long. For the CDR3, the DNA is TGTGCCAGCAGCCCCCCGGGACAGGTATCCGTCCACGAGCAGTACTTC. This sequence encodes CASSPPGQVSVHEQYF.

Note on this clonotype: A much larger clonotype is one base distant, so this may be a read error. The rearrangement links TRBV3-1 to TRBJ2-5, with 10 bases fitting TRBD2. Trimming at V came to 4 bases and at J to 5 bases, leaving 4 bases not matched to a gene. This CDR3 is 14 amino acids long. The germline gives CDR1 LGHDT, CDR2 YNNKEL (reference sequence). The CDR3 sequence is CASSRTSGSETQYF. The CDR3 coding sequence is TGTGCCAGCAGCCGGACTAGCGGTTCGGAGACCCAGTACTTC.

With regard to this clonotype: At one boundary the junction diverges from the germline segment, which might be a read error. This chain links TRBV29-1 with TRBJ2-5, with TRBD1 matching over 9 bases. This CDR3 is 13 amino acids long. Germline V CDR1 and CDR2: SQVTM, ANQGSEA. DNA for the CDR3: TGCAGCGTCGAAGGGACAGGGAGCGAGACCCAGTACTTC. It codes for CSVEGTGSETQYF.

The chain couples TRBV10-3 to TRBJ2-5; TRBD2 agrees at 7 bases. Trimming at V came to 6 bases and at J to 5 bases, leaving 9 bases not matched to a gene. Per the germline V gene, CDR1 is ENHRY and CDR2 is SYGVKD. The CDR3 has 14 amino acids. CDR3 in DNA: TGTGCCATCAGGGGAGACTTCGGGGGGGAGACCCAGTACTTC. As protein: CAIRGDFGGETQYF.

J is TRBJ2-1 and V is TRBV7-3, with D unresolved. The CDR3 length is 16 residues. Germline values: CDR1 SGHTA, CDR2 FQGTGA. V was trimmed by 2 bases and J by 8 bases, leaving 19 bases between them. CDR3 amino acids: CASSLVPIALGDEQFF. The CDR3 DNA reads as TGTGCCAGCAGCTTAGTCCCCATAGCTTTAGGCGATGAGCAGTTCTTC.